Listed below are T cell receptor beta chains from one sample, sequenced in a study of vaccination effects on CD4 cells after COVID-19. Here immunoSEQ multiplex PCR was the method, and the copy in TCRdb shows in-frame clones only, minus some. The sample records 20,000 to 25,000 clones, over 70% being singletons. The antigens these receptors bind are not known. The material was CD4+ T cells from PBMCs cultured with SARS-CoV-2 spike peptides, obtained after COVID-19 vaccination. These receptors originate from a human donor who received a COVID-19 vaccine. Each CDR3 is given with its conserved first and last residue. The D gene is left open where the match is weak. Clone size is not always given. Where it is, it says once, few, many or a class for expanded clones.

j_call,v_call,clone_size,d_call,cdr3_nt,cdr3_aa
TRBJ1-5,TRBV5-1,-,TRBD1,TGCGCCAGCAGCTTGGAGGGGGCAGGGCATCAGCCCCAGCATTTT,CASSLEGAGHQPQHF
TRBJ2-5,TRBV27,-,TRBD2,TGTGCCAGCAGCCGGGGGACTAGCGGGGTCACCCAGTACTTC,CASSRGTSGVTQYF
TRBJ1-2,TRBV19,-,TRBD1,TGTGCCAGTAGACAGGGGGGCTATGGCTACACCTTC,CASRQGGYGYTF
TRBJ1-1,TRBV4-2,-,-,TGTGCCAGCAGCCAGGACCGGGGGTTTGGCACTGAAGCTTTCTTT,CASSQDRGFGTEAFF
TRBJ2-2,TRBV12-5,-,-,TGTGCTAGTGGTTTGCCAAACACCGGGGAGCTGTTTTTT,CASGLPNTGELFF
TRBJ1-6,TRBV5-6,few,TRBD1,TGTGCCAGCAGCTTGAAGCGGACAGGGGTGAATTCACCCCTCCACTTT,CASSLKRTGVNSPLHF
TRBJ1-1,TRBV19,-,-,TGTGCCAGTAGTACGCAAGGACGGTTGAACACTGAAGCTTTCTTT,CASSTQGRLNTEAFF
TRBJ1-2,TRBV6-1,-,-,TGTGCCAGCAGTGAAGCCAAAGGGGCCTATGGCTACACCTTC,CASSEAKGAYGYTF
TRBJ2-2,TRBV6-4,-,-,TGTGCCAGCAGTGACTCAATCGCCGGGGAGCTGTTTTTT,CASSDSIAGELFF
TRBJ2-2,TRBV5-6,-,-,TGTGCCAGCAGCTTGGTTCCCCCCGGGGAGCTGTTTTTT,CASSLVPPGELFF